This T cell receptor beta chain was recorded in a study of blood T cells in healthy people across ages. General study results and limits: The study found TCR beta diversity correlated strongly with naive T cell percentage.

A second PCR of roughly 6 to 12 cycles used a sample-barcoded 5' primer and a J-beta primer mix. Each CDR3 protein is one row after TCRdb ran MiXCR on the 5' RACE reads. The sample holds 1 million or so distinct CDR3 sequences, roughly 45% seen once. Trimming took 0 bases from V and 5 from J, leaving 16 bases between them. The CDR3 contains 16 residues. Germline lookup yields CDR1 LGHDT and CDR2 YNNKEL (reference sequence). This clonotype has only a few counts. The antigen remains unidentified. The TCR was taken from a woman aged 60 to 75 in good health. The sequenced sample consisted of blood. This chain connects TRBV3-1 to TRBJ2-5; D uncertain. The CDR3 bases are TGTGCCAGCAGCCAAGATGTTGGCTGGAGTAAGGAGACCCAGTACTTC. It is translated as CASSQDVGWSKETQYF.